Presented here are 21 T cell receptor beta chains from one specimen sequenced in a study of blood T cell repertoires in COVID-19. The repertoire was sequenced with immunoSEQ multiplex PCR; TCRdb's copy has only in-frame clones and lacks some. The sample lists some 270,000 clones; 86% were seen once. The sequencing sample was made of peripheral blood. Source of these receptors: an older woman who had recovered from COVID-19.

J is TRBJ1-2 and V is TRBV19; the D gene is possibly TRBD1 (6 bases). The V end lost 4 bases, the J end lost 3 bases, and 24 bases lay between the germline ends. Germline lookup yields CDR1 LNHDA and CDR2 SQIVND (reference sequence). The CDR3 has 18 residues. The CDR3 bases are TGTGCCAGTAGTACCGTCTTCAGGGGCCGCTCGGAGGACTATGGCTACACCTTC. This sequence encodes CASSTVFRGRSEDYGYTF.

The J gene is TRBJ1-1, the V gene TRBV7-2, with TRBD1 as a possible D gene (5 bases). CDR1 SGHTA and CDR2 FQGNSA come from the germline V gene. V lost 5 bases and J lost 6, with 16 bases in between. The CDR3 length is 14 residues. The DNA of the CDR3 is TGTGCCAGCAGCCGCCGGGACTTGGTGGCTGAAGCTTTCTTT. As protein: CASSRRDLVAEAFF.

The chain has TRBV4-2 and TRBJ2-3, with D possibly TRBD1 on 5 matching bases. Germline assignment: CDR1 LGHNA and CDR2 YNFKEQ. Trimming took 4 bases from V and 4 from J, leaving 21 bases between them. The CDR3 contains 17 residues. The CDR3 here is CASSRTTGVRSPDTQYF. In nucleotides, the CDR3 is TGTGCCAGCAGCCGGACCACAGGAGTAAGGAGCCCAGATACGCAGTATTTT.

The chain recombines TRBV6-5 with TRBJ1-2; TRBD1 agrees at 8 bases. CDR3 length equals 12 residues. Trimming at V came to 8 bases and at J to 3 bases, leaving 2 bases not matched to a gene. Germline V CDR1 and CDR2: MNHEY, SVGAGI. CDR3 amino acids: CASGQGHYGYTF. CDR3 coding DNA: TGTGCCAGCGGACAGGGCCACTATGGCTACACCTTC.

The chain recombines TRBV28 with TRBJ1-2; D possibly corresponds to TRBD1 (5 bases). CDR1 is MDHEN and CDR2 is SYDVKM in the germline V gene. Trimming left V 10 bases short and J 4 bases short, with 13 bases between. The CDR3 runs 12 residues. The CDR3 nucleotides are TGTGCCATTGGGACTGCACTCTATGGCTACACCTTC. Residues: CAIGTALYGYTF.

This clone is a singleton in its sample. The rearrangement uses TRBV7-3 and TRBJ2-2; D remains unclear. The CDR3 covers 16 residues. V dropped 2 bases and J dropped 0 bases, with 10 bases sitting between them. Per germline, CDR1 SGHTA and CDR2 FQGTGA. CDR3 amino acids: CASSLSSTANTGELFF. In DNA form, the CDR3 reads TGTGCCAGCAGCTTATCTTCTACGGCGAACACCGGGGAGCTGTTTTTT.

The chain links TRBV3-1 (or the pseudogene TRBV3-2) to TRBJ1-6; D may be TRBD1 (6 bases). Trimming cost V 6 bases and J 7 bases, with 13 bases left between them. This CDR3 is 14 amino acids long. Germline CDR1 LGHDT, CDR2 YNNKEL (reference sequence). The CDR3 loop reads CASSHLTGNSPLHF. CDR3 in DNA: TGTGCCAGCAGTCATTTAACAGGGAATTCACCCCTCCACTTT.

The chain carries TRBV11-3 and TRBJ2-3, with a possible D match to TRBD1 (6 bases). Between the trimmed V and J ends, which lost 1 base and 2 bases, there was a span of 13 bases. The CDR3 is 16 residues long. Germline CDR1 is SGHNT and CDR2 is YENEEA. The CDR3 DNA follows: TGTGCCAGCAGCTTAGGAGAGGACAGCTACACAGATACGCAGTATTTT. It translates to CASSLGEDSYTDTQYF. Supplemented by reference TRBV11-3 and TRBJ2-3, the full variable domain reads EAGVVQSPRYKIIEKKQPVAFWCNPISGHNTLYWYLQNLGQGPELLIRYENEEAVDDSQLPKDRFSAERLKGVDSTLKIQPAELGDSAVYLCASSLGEDSYTDTQYFGPGTRLTVL.

V gene TRBV5-4 combines with J gene TRBJ2-5, with 13 positions matching TRBD2. V dropped 4 bases and J dropped 3; count of bases not matched to a gene: 3. The germline V gene encodes CDR1 SGHNT and CDR2 YYREEE (reference sequence). This CDR3 is 15 amino acids long. The CDR3 region is CASSRTSGGEETQYF. The CDR3 DNA sequence: TGTGCCAGCAGCCGAACTAGCGGGGGGGAAGAGACCCAGTACTTC.

J is TRBJ2-5 and V is TRBV2; tentatively, D is TRBD1 (6 bases). V shed 5 bases and J shed 5 bases, with 18 bases lying between them. The CDR3 contains 15 residues. Germline V gene data show CDR1 as SNHLY and CDR2 as FYNNEI. The CDR3 region has the DNA TGTGCCAGCAGTTACCGGGACAACGGGAAGGAGACCCAGTACTTC. Protein product: CASSYRDNGKETQYF.

The chain recombines TRBV7-2 with TRBJ2-7; TRBD2 matches at 7 bases. The CDR3 consists of 16 residues. From germline, CDR1 is SGHTA and CDR2 FQGNSA. With V trimmed by 3 bases and J by 0 bases, 8 bases remained unmatched. CDR3 DNA sequence: TGTGCCAGCAGCTTGGGGGGGTCCTCAAGCTCCTACGAGCAGTACTTC. Translation: CASSLGGSSSSYEQYF.

The V call is TRBV6-1, the J call TRBJ1-3, with no clear D. This CDR3 region has 13 residues. V was pared by 3 bases and J by 4 bases, with 7 bases between. Germline V CDR1 and CDR2: MNHNS, SASEGT. For the CDR3, the DNA is TGTGCCAGCAGTGATATCCCCGGAAACACCATATATTTT. As protein: CASSDIPGNTIYF.

The chain carries TRBV6-5 and TRBJ1-1; weak D call: TRBD1 (6 bases). CDR1 and CDR2 (germline): MNHEY, SVGAGI. There are 13 residues in the CDR3. V was pared by 6 bases and J by 4 bases, with 12 bases between. CDR3 in amino acids: CASSHRVSTEAFF. In DNA form, the CDR3 reads TGTGCCAGCAGCCACAGGGTTAGCACTGAAGCTTTCTTT.

V and J are TRBV2 and TRBJ1-3; D is unresolved. Trimming removed 4 bases at V and 4 bases at J, with 11 bases between. CDR3 size: 14 residues. Germline loops: CDR1 SNHLY, CDR2 FYNNEI. This CDR3 is CASSAGFSGNTIYF. The CDR3 DNA reads as TGTGCCAGCAGTGCCGGGTTTTCAGGAAACACCATATATTTT.

This clone was counted once. The genes are TRBV6-5 and TRBJ1-2, with D uncertain. Germline CDR1 reads MNHEY; CDR2 reads SVGAGI. CDR3 size: 13 residues. With 8 bases removed from V and 7 bases from J, the gap between germline ends came to 17 bases. CDR3 nucleotides: TGTGCCAGCGCGGGCCACGGGTTCTCTGGCTACACCTTC. Its protein product is CASAGHGFSGYTF.

CDR3 DNA: TGTGCCAGCAGCGTCGGGTCCTCCGGAACGGGTCTCGGGCAGTACTTC. Translated, it gives CASSVGSSGTGLGQYF. This rearrangement joins TRBV9 to TRBJ2-7; D is unresolved. The CDR3 sequence is 16 residues long. Trimming removed 2 bases from V and 9 bases from J, with 24 bases in between. CDR1 and CDR2 from the germline V gene are SGDLS and YYNGEE.

This chain uses TRBV3-1 (or the pseudogene TRBV3-2) with TRBJ2-1; perhaps TRBD1 as D (6 bases). V gave up 1 base and J gave up 8 bases, with 12 bases separating them. The germline V gene encodes CDR1 LGHDT and CDR2 YNNKEL (reference sequence). The CDR3 spans 14 residues. This CDR3 reads CASSQVVGAYEQFF. DNA of the CDR3: TGTGCCAGCAGCCAAGTTGTGGGGGCGTATGAGCAGTTCTTC.

This chain connects TRBV2 to TRBJ1-1, with 7 nucleotides matching TRBD1. The CDR3 consists of 14 residues. Trimming cost V 2 bases and J 3 bases; bases outside gene matches: 3. Germline values: CDR1 SNHLY, CDR2 FYNNEI. CDR3 amino acids: CASSEIRGDTEAFF. The CDR3 DNA reads as TGTGCCAGCAGTGAAATCAGGGGGGACACTGAAGCTTTCTTT.

In its sample, this clone was seen once. The chain has TRBV19 and TRBJ1-6; D may be TRBD1 (5 bases). Trimming cost V 2 bases and J 5 bases, with 16 bases left between them. Germline V gene sequence: CDR1 LNHDA, CDR2 SQIVND (reference sequence). This CDR3 comprises 17 residues. The CDR3 here is CASSIRRATADNSPLHF. The CDR3, as DNA: TGTGCCAGTAGTATACGTCGAGCGACAGCTGATAATTCACCCCTCCACTTT.

CDR3 region: CASSRQTGDTEAFF. CDR3 nucleotides: TGTGCCAGCAGTAGGCAGACAGGGGACACTGAAGCTTTCTTT. The chain has TRBV6-5 and TRBJ1-1, with 8 bases aligning to TRBD1. The CDR3 sequence is 14 residues long. V was pared by 5 bases and J by 3 bases, with 5 bases of the junction left unmatched. Germline V lookup: CDR1 MNHEY, CDR2 SVGAGI.

V usage is TRBV3-1 (or the pseudogene TRBV3-2) and J usage is TRBJ2-6, with D perhaps matching TRBD2 (5 bases). Trimming stripped 3 bases from V and 1 base from J, with 10 bases between. Germline V gives CDR1 LGHDT, CDR2 YNNKEL (reference sequence). This CDR3 has 16 residues. In DNA, the CDR3 is TGTGCCAGCAGCCATGGTGGACTTTCTGGGGCCAACGTCCTGACTTTC. Protein: CASSHGGLSGANVLTF.